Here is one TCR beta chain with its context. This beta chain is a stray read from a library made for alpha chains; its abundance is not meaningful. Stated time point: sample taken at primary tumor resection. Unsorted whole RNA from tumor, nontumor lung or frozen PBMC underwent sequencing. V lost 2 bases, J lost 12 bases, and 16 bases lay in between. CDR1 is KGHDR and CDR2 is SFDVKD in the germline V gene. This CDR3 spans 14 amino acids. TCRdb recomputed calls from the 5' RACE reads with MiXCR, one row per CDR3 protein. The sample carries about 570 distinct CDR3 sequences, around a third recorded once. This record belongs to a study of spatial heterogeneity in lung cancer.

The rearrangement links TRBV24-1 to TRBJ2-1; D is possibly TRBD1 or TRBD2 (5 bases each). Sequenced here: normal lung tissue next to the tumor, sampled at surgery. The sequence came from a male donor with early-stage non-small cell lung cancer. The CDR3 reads CATSDWGQVEGQFF. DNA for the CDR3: TGTGCCACCAGTGATTGGGGCCAGGTCGAGGGGCAGTTCTTC.